Included here is one T cell receptor beta chain sequence, with context. Germline loops: CDR1 ENHRY, CDR2 SYGVKD. This CDR3 is built from 16 residues. V was clipped by 3 bases and J by 7 bases, with 16 bases between them. This entry is derived from a study of blood T cell repertoires in COVID-19. Study-wide background: From T cells, B-cell-depleted T cells, or PBMCs came the material, which was cDNA or gDNA.

Generated by immunoSEQ multiplex PCR, the TCRdb table keeps only in-frame clones and is missing some. The repertoire holds approximately 51,000 clones, with more than 80% as singletons. Sequenced material: peripheral blood. The origin of this receptor is an older man with active COVID-19. The chain links TRBV10-3 to TRBJ1-6; TRBD1 is a possible D gene (6 bases). Here the CDR3 reads CAISDIGQIVNSPLHF. The CDR3 coding sequence is TGTGCCATCAGTGATATCGGACAGATCGTCAATTCACCCCTCCACTTT.